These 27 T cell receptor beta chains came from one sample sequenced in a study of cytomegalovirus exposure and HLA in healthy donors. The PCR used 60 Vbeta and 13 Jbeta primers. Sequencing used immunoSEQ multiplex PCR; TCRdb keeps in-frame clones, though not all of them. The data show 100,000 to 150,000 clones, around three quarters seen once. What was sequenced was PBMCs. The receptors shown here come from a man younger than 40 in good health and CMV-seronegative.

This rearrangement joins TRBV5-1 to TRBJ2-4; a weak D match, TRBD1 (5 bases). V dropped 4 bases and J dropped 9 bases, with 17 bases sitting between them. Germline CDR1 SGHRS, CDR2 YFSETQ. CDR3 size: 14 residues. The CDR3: CASSPGEWGGIQYF. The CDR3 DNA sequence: TGCGCCAGCAGCCCCGGCGAATGGGGCGGCATTCAGTACTTC.

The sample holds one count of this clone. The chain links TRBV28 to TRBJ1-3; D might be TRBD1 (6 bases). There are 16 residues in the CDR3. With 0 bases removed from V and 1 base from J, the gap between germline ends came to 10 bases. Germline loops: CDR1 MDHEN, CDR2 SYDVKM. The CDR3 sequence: CASSLWLGASGNTIYF. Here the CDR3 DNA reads TGTGCCAGCAGTTTATGGTTGGGGGCTTCTGGAAACACCATATATTTT.

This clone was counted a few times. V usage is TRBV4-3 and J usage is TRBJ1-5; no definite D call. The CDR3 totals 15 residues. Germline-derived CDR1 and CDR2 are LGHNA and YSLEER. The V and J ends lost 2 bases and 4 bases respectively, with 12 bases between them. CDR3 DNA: TGCGCCAGCAGCCAAAGACACACCTTTAATCAGCCCCAGCATTTT. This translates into CASSQRHTFNQPQHF.

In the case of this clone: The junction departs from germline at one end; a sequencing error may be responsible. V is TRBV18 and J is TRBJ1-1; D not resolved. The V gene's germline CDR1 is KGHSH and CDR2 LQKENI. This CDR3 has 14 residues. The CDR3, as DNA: TGTGCCAGCTCACCAGCGAGGGCTGACACTGAAGCTCTCTTT. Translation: CASSPARADTEALF.

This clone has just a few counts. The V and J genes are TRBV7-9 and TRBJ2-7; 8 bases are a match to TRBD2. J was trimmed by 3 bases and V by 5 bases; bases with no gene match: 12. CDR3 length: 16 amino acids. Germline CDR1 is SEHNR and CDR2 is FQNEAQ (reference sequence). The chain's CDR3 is CASSPLGGAPFYEQYF. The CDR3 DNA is TGTGCCAGCAGCCCACTCGGGGGGGCCCCCTTCTACGAGCAGTACTTC.

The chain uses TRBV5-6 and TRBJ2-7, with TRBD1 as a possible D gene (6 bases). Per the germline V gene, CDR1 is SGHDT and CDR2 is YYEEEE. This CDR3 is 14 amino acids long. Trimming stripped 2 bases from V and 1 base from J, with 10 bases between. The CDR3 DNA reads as TGTGCCAGCAGCTTAGAGGGGGTTTCCTACGAGCAGTACTTC. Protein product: CASSLEGVSYEQYF.

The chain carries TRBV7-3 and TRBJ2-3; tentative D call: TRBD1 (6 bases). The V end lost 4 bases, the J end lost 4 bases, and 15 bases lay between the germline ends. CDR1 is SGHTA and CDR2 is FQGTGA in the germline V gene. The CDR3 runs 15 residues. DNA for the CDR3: TGTGCCAGCAGCTCCTCGGGACAAAGACCAGATACGCAGTATTTT. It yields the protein CASSSSGQRPDTQYF.

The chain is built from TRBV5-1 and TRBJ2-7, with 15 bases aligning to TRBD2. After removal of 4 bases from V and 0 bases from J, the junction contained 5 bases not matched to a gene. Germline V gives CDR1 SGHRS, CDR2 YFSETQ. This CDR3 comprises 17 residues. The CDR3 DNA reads TGCGCCAGCAGCCCGGGACTAGCGGGGGGCGGCTCCTACGAGCAGTACTTC. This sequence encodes CASSPGLAGGGSYEQYF. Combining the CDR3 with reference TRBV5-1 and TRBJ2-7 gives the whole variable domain KAGVTQTPRYLIKTRGQQVTLSCSPISGHRSVSWYQQTPGQGLQFLFEYFSETQRNKGNFPGRFSGRQFSNSRSEMNVSTLELGDSALYLCASSPGLAGGGSYEQYFGPGTRLTVT.

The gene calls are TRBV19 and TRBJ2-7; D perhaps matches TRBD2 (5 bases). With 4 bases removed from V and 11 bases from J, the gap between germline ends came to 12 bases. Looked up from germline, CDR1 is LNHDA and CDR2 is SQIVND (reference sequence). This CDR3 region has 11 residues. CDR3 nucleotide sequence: TGTGCCAGTAGTACCGGTACTAGAAAGTACTTC. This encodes CASSTGTRKYF.

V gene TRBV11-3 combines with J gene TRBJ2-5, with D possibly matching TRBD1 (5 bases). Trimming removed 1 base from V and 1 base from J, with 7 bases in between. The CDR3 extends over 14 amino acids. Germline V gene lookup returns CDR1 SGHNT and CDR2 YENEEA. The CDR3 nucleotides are TGTGCCAGCAGCTTAGGGCAGGGCCAAGAGACCCAGTACTTC. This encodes CASSLGQGQETQYF.

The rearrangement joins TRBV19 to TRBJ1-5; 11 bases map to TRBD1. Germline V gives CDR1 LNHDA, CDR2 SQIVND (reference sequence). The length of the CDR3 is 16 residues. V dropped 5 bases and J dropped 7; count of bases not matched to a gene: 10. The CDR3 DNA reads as TGTGCCAGTAGTCCCAGGGACAGGGGGTACGGGCAGCCCCAGCATTTT. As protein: CASSPRDRGYGQPQHF.

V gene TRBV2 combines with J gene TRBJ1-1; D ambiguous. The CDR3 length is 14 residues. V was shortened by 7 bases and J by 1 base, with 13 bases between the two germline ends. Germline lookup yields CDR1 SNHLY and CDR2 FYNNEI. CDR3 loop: CASTPELSNTEAFF. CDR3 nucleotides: TGTGCCAGCACCCCCGAGCTATCGAACACTGAAGCTTTCTTT.

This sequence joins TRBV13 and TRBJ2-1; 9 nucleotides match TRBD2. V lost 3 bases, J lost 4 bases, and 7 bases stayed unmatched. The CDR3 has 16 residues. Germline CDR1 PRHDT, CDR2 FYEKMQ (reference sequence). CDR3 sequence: CASSFSSGRWYNEQFF. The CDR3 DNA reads TGTGCCAGCAGCTTCTCAAGCGGGAGGTGGTACAATGAGCAGTTCTTC.

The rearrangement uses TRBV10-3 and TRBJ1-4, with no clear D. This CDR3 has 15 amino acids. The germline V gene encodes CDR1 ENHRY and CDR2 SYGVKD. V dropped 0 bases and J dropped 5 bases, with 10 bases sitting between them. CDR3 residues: CAISESGRDNEKLFF. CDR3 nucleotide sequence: TGTGCCATCAGTGAGTCAGGGAGAGACAATGAAAAACTGTTTTTT.

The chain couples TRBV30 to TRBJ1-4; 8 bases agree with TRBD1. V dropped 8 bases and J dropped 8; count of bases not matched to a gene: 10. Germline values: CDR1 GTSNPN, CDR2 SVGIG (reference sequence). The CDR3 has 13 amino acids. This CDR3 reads CAALTGEGEKLFF. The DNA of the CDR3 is TGTGCCGCCCTGACAGGGGAGGGAGAAAAACTGTTTTTT.

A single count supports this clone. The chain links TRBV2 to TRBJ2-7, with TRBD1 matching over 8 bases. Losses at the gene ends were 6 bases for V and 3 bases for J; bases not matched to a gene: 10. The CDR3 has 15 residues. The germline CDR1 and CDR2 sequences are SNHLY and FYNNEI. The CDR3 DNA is TGTGCCAGCAGCCCCGGGACAGGTCTTCTCTACGAGCAGTACTTC. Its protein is CASSPGTGLLYEQYF.

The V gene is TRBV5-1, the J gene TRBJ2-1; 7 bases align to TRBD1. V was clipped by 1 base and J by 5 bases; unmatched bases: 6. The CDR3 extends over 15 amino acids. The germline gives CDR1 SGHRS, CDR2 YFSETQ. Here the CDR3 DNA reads TGCGCCAGCAGCTTGCAGGCGACAGGGAACAATGAGCAGTTCTTC. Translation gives CASSLQATGNNEQFF.

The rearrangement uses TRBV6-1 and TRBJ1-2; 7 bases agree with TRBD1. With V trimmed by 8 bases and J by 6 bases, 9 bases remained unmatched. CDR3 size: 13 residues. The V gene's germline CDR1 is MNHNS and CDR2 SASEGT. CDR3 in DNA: TGTGCCAGCCGACAGGGAGTCGCCGATGGCTACACCTTC. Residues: CASRQGVADGYTF.

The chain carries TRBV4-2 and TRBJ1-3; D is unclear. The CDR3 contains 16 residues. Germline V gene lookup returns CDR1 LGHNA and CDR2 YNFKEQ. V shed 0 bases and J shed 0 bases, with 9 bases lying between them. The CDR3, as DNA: TGTGCCAGCAGCCAAGATCAGTTCCTCTCTGGAAACACCATATATTTT. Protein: CASSQDQFLSGNTIYF.

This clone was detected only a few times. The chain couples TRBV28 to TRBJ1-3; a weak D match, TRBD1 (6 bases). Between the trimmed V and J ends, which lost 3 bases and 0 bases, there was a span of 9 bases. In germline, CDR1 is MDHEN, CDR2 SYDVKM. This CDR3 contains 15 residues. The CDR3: CASSLGGPSGNTIYF. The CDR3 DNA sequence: TGTGCCAGCAGTTTGGGGGGGCCCTCTGGAAACACCATATATTTT.

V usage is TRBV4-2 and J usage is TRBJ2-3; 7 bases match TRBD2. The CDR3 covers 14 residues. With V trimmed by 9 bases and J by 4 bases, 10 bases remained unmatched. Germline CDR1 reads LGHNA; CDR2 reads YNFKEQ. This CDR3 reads CARGAGPPPDTQYF. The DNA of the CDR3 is TGTGCCAGGGGAGCGGGGCCCCCCCCAGATACGCAGTATTTT.

CDR3 nucleotide sequence: TGTGCCTGGGGGACAGGGAGCTCCTACGAGCAGTACTTC. It yields the protein CAWGTGSSYEQYF. This rearrangement joins TRBV30 to TRBJ2-7, with TRBD1 matching 9 bases. The CDR3 totals 13 residues. Germline V lookup: CDR1 GTSNPN, CDR2 SVGIG (reference sequence). V was pared by 5 bases and J by 0 bases, with 2 bases of the junction left unmatched.

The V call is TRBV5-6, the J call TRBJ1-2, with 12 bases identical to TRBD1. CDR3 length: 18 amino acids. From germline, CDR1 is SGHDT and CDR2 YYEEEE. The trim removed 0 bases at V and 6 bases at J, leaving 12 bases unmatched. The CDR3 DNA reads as TGTGCCAGCAGCTTGGGGGGACCGGGACAGGGGGCGCAGGATGGCTACACCTTC. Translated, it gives CASSLGGPGQGAQDGYTF.

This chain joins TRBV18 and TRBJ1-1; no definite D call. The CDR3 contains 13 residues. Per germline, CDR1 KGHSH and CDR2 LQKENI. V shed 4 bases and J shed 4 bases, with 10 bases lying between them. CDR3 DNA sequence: TGTGCCAGCTCACGGGCCGGGAGCACTGAAGCTTTCTTT. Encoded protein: CASSRAGSTEAFF.

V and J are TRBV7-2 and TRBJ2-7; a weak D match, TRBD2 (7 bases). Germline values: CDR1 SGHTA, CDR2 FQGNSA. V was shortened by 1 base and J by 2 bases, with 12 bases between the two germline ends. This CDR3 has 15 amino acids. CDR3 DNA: TGTGCCAGCAGCTTAGTCCAGGGGACTACCTACGAGCAGTACTTC. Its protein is CASSLVQGTTYEQYF.

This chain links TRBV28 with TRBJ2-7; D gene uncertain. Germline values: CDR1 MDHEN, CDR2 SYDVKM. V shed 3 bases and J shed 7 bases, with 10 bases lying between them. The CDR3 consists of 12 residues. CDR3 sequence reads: CASSLPGWEQYF. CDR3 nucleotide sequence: TGTGCCAGCAGTTTGCCCGGGTGGGAGCAGTACTTC.

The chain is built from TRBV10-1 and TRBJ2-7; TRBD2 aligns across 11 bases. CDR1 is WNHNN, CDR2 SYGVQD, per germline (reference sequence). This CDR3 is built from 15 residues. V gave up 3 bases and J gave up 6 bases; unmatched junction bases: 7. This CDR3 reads CASSERLAGISEQYF. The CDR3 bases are TGCGCCAGCAGTGAACGACTAGCGGGAATATCCGAGCAGTACTTC.